Listed here is a single T cell receptor (beta chain). Its antigen remains undetermined. It has no much larger one-base neighbor in the sample; base qualities were not kept. This sample was taken from a study of blood T cell repertoires in COVID-19 (dated by TCRdb to about 2020). Looking at the study overall: The collaborator samples originated in the United States, Italy and Spain and spanned the acute and convalescent phases of COVID-19. The material from the prospective study consisted of cDNA or gDNA derived from T cells, B-cell-depleted T cells, or PBMCs. Subjects who had been exposed to COVID-19, were actively infected with it, or had recovered from it provided the deeply sampled blood TCRbeta repertoires that made up the dataset. A freely available public database, intended as a resource for researchers studying the immune response to SARS-CoV-2, is where the repertoires were released. The samples were drawn from two sources: the first 160 participants of the ongoing ImmuneRACE study, and fewer than 1,500 subjects contributed by 6 global collaborators. The sample metadata nearly always contained a de-identified subject ID, COVID-19 status, age in years and sex. Where HLA class I and class II types were available, the types were taken from metadata supplied by the sample provider, not from assay-based typing.

Collaborating institutions collected whole blood in K2EDTA tubes following their own protocols. For TCRbeta analysis, collaborator samples were shipped as frozen whole blood, as isolated PBMCs, or as DNA extracted from either sample type. TCRbeta CDR3 regions were amplified from genomic DNA by means of the immunoSEQ Assay, a bias-controlled multiplex PCR. The authors processed their data as follows. The number of nucleated cells in each sample was estimated from the amplification of reference gene primers within the assay. To quantify the absolute abundance of each unique TCRbeta CDR3 rearrangement, sequence reads were collapsed and filtered. Productive Simpson clonality was computed per sample as the square root of Simpson's diversity index over productive rearrangements. This is the immuneACCESS table as TCRdb keeps it, with only in-frame sequences that have V and J called. A part of the clones is gone; compared with another copy, unresolved V genes explain less than half, and the rest is unexplained. Clonal size and the V and J genes are those of that table, whereas D and trimming came from the DNA. The sample profile shows approximately 270,000 clones; roughly 90% of them were found once. Around 0.84% of the sample is in the top ten clones.

Trimming takes 5 bases off V and 6 bases off J; junction bases not matched to a gene: 7. Inclusive of the bounding cysteine and phenylalanine, the CDR3 is 14 residues long. Only the CDR3 DNA is retained, 42 bases long and in frame from the first base. CDR1 and CDR2, looked up from the germline V gene, are MNHEY and SVGAGI. The study at large found these results: How much clinical and demographic metadata was included differed by source and by participant, and the metadata was provided uncurated.

This clonotype originated in a man under 40 with acute or convalescent COVID-19. The chain employs TRBV6-5 and TRBJ2-1; 7 central nucleotides agree with TRBD1. The sequenced material came from peripheral blood. The CDR3 protein is CASSPQGRVNEQFF. The base sequence is TGTGCCAGCAGTCCACAGGGGAGAGTCAATGAGCAGTTCTTC.